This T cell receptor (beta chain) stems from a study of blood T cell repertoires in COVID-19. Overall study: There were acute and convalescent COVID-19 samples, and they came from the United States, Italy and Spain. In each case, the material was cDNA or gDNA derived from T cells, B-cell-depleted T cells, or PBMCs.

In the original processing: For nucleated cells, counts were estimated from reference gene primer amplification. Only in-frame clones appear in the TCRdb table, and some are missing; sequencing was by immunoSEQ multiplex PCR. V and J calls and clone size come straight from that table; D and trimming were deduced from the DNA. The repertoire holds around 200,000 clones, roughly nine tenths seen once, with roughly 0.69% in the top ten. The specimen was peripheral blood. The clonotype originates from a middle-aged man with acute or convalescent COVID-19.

The CDR3 coding sequence is TGTGCCAGCAGTTTAGGACAGGGTTGGGGTCAGCCCCAGCATTTT. Encoded protein: CASSLGQGWGQPQHF. J is TRBJ1-5 and V is TRBV27; TRBD1 matches at 8 bases. The CDR3 loop spans 15 amino acids. V lost 2 bases, J lost 6 bases, and 6 bases stayed unmatched. Germline CDR1 and CDR2: MNHEY and SMNVEV (reference sequence).